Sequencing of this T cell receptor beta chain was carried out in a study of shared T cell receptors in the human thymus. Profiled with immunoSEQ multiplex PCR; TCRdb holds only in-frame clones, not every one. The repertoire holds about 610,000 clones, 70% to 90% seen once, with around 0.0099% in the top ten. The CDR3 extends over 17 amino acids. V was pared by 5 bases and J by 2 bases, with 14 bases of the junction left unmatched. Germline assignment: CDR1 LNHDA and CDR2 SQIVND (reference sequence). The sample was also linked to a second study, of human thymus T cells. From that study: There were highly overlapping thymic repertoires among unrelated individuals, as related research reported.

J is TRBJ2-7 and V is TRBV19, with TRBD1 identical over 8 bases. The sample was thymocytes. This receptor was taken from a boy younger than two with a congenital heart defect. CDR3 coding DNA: TGTGCCAGTAGTCACCCCCCTGGGACAGGAGAACCCTACGAGCAGTACTTC. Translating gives CASSHPPGTGEPYEQYF.